Here is one TCR beta chain with its context. Its antigen is as yet unknown. A multiplex PCR was run with 60 Vbeta primers and 13 Jbeta primers. Sequencing was performed with immunoSEQ multiplex PCR; in TCRdb, only in-frame clones are kept and a portion is missing. The table records some 85,000 clones, about 80% of them present only once. Trimming removed 7 bases from V and 5 bases from J; junction bases left unmatched: 3. This CDR3 spans 12 amino acids. The V gene's germline CDR1 is MNHNS and CDR2 SASEGT. The entry originates in a study of cytomegalovirus exposure and HLA in healthy donors. Study-level points and caveats: A missense DCLRE1C variant was associated with V- and J-gene trimming of TCR beta chains in a later analysis, and an independent cohort replicated the association.

Sequenced material: PBMCs. V and J are TRBV6-1 and TRBJ2-7; 9 bases match TRBD1. The TCR was taken from a male donor in good health and CMV-seronegative. The CDR3 DNA reads TGTGCCAGCAATAGACAGGGGGACGAGCAGTACTTC. This encodes CASNRQGDEQYF.